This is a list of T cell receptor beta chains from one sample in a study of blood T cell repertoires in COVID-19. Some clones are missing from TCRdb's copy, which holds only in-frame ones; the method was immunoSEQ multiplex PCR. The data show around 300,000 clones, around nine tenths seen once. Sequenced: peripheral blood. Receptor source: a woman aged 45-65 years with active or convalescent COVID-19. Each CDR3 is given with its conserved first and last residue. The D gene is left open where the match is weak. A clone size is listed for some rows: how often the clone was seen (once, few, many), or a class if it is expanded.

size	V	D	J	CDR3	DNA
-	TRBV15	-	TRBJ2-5	CATSRDLGQGEETQYF	TGTGCCACCAGCAGAGATCTGGGTCAGGGTGAGGAGACCCAGTACTTC
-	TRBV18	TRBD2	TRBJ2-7	CASSTRGGAPYEQYF	TGTGCCAGCTCAACTCGCGGGGGTGCCCCCTACGAGCAGTACTTC
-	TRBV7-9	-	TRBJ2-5	CASSFSGQETQYF	TGTGCCAGCAGCTTTTCCGGGCAAGAGACCCAGTACTTC
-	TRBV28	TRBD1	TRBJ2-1	CASSLLSLGTGYNEQFF	TGTGCCAGCAGTTTATTGAGCCTCGGGACAGGGTACAATGAGCAGTTCTTC
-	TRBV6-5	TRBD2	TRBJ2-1	CASSYSITSGNEQFF	TGTGCCAGCAGTTACTCGATCACTAGCGGAAATGAGCAGTTCTTC
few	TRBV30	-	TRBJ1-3	CAWSPGISSGNTIYF	TGTGCCTGGAGCCCGGGGATCAGCTCTGGAAACACCATATATTTT
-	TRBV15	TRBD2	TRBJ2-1	CATSTTGTSGRNEQFF	TGTGCCACCAGCACGACCGGGACTAGCGGGAGAAATGAGCAGTTCTTC
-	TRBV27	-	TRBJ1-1	CASSLGAGIEAFF	TGTGCCAGCAGTTTAGGCGCGGGCATCGAAGCTTTCTTT
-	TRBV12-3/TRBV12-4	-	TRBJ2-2	CASSLRQAGELFF	TGTGCCAGCAGTTTACGGCAGGCCGGGGAGCTGTTTTTT
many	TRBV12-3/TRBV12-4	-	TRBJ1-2	CASSGSGYGYTF	TGTGCCAGCAGTGGTAGCGGCTATGGCTACACCTTC
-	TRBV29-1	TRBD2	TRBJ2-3	CSVEGTSGREADTQYF	TGCAGCGTTGAAGGGACTAGCGGGAGGGAAGCAGATACGCAGTATTTT
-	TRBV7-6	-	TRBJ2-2	CASSDRGYTGELFF	TGTGCCAGCAGCGATCGCGGGTACACCGGGGAGCTGTTTTTT
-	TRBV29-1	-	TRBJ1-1	CSVEVRGTGTEAFF	TGCAGCGTTGAAGTCAGGGGCACCGGAACTGAAGCTTTCTTT
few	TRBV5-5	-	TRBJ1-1	CASSFIVWVEDTEAFF	TGTGCCAGCAGCTTCATCGTTTGGGTTGAGGACACTGAAGCTTTCTTT
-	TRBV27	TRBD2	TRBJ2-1	CASRLAGSNEQFF	TGTGCCAGCAGGCTAGCGGGGTCCAATGAGCAGTTCTTC
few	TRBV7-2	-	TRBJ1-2	CASSASQGTGYTF	TGTGCCAGCAGCGCTTCCCAGGGGACTGGCTACACCTTC
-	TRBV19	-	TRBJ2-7	CASSILHSASYEQYF	TGTGCCAGTAGTATTTTACATAGCGCTTCATACGAGCAGTACTTC
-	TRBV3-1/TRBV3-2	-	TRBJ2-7	CASSPRAGSYEQYF	TGTGCCAGCAGCCCTCGAGCAGGCTCCTACGAGCAGTACTTC
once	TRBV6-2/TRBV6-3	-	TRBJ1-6	CASSYRPRREVSPLHF	TGTGCCAGCAGTTACCGTCCCAGGCGGGAGGTTTCACCCCTCCACTTT
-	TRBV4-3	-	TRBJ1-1	CASSLRQVPMNTEAFF	TGCGCCAGCAGCCTCCGACAGGTGCCGATGAACACTGAAGCTTTCTTT
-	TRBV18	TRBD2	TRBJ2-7	CASSPPSGGHEQYF	TGTGCCAGCTCACCACCGTCGGGAGGCCACGAGCAGTACTTC
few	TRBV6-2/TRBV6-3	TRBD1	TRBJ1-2	CASSPSGTGGVYGYTF	TGTGCCAGCAGTCCCTCCGGGACAGGGGGCGTCTATGGCTACACCTTC
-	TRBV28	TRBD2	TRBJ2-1	CASSWGPGLAGYEQFF	TGTGCCAGCAGTTGGGGGCCGGGACTAGCGGGATATGAGCAGTTCTTC
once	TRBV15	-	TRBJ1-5	CATSAGIFNQPQHF	TGTGCCACCAGCGCGGGAATTTTCAATCAGCCCCAGCATTTT
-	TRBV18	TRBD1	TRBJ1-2	CASSPRAATGGNGYTF	TGTGCCAGCTCACCACGCGCCGCGACAGGGGGCAATGGCTACACCTTC
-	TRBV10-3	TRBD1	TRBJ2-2	CAISEGDGTGIHLINTGELFF	TGTGCCATCAGTGAGGGGGACGGGACAGGAATCCACCTAATAAACACCGGGGAGCTGTTTTTT
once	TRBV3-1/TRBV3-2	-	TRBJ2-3	CASSLNPGRSAQYF	TGTGCCAGCAGCCTCAACCCCGGGAGAAGTGCGCAGTATTTT
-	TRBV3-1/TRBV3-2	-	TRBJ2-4	CASMDSVAKNIQYF	TGTGCCAGCATGGACAGTGTAGCCAAAAACATTCAGTACTTC
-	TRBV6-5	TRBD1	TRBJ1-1	CASREGQRVTEAFF	TGTGCCAGCAGGGAGGGACAGCGGGTGACTGAAGCTTTCTTT
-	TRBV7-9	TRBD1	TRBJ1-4	CASSLAVQGVNEKLFF	TGTGCCAGCAGCTTAGCGGTCCAGGGGGTGAATGAAAAACTGTTTTTT
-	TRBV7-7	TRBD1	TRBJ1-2	CASSTTDRGRGLKGYTF	TGTGCTAGCAGCACGACGGACAGGGGGCGAGGTCTAAAAGGCTACACCTTC